A selection of T cell receptor beta chains follows, all from one sample in a study of shared clonotypes between healthy human individuals. Repertoires were generated with immunoSEQ multiplex PCR, while TCRdb's copy carries only in-frame clones and drops some. Of roughly 890,000 clones in the sample, around 92% are singletons; the top ten hold 24%. The sample was naive CD8+ T cells sorted from blood. All receptors derive from a man between 25 and 39 years old in good health. Both conserved end residues are part of each CDR3. Each record gives: V gene, J gene, CDR3 protein.

v_call: TRBV29-1
j_call: TRBJ2-3
cdr3_aa: CSVGGTSGRAGDTQYF

v_call: TRBV5-1
j_call: TRBJ2-1
cdr3_aa: CASSLTGLWNEQFF

v_call: TRBV4-1
j_call: TRBJ2-7
cdr3_aa: CASSQNIQGAKEQYF

v_call: TRBV7-9
j_call: TRBJ1-1
cdr3_aa: CASSRRQGIDTEAFF

v_call: TRBV28
j_call: TRBJ2-5
cdr3_aa: CASSPGWLAGRETQYF

v_call: TRBV27
j_call: TRBJ2-7
cdr3_aa: CASTALDRLSFYEQYF

v_call: TRBV11-2
j_call: TRBJ2-1
cdr3_aa: CASSLAGLMGNEQFF

v_call: TRBV5-4
j_call: TRBJ2-1
cdr3_aa: CASSSPGLAGRYQGEQFF

v_call: TRBV27
j_call: TRBJ1-1
cdr3_aa: CASSNGQGGTEAFF

v_call: TRBV15
j_call: TRBJ2-2
cdr3_aa: CAIPGLASGELFF

v_call: TRBV5-1
j_call: TRBJ1-1
cdr3_aa: CASSLLPGRNTEAFF

v_call: TRBV30
j_call: TRBJ1-5
cdr3_aa: CAWSAPRTGFGNQPQHF

v_call: TRBV27
j_call: TRBJ2-7
cdr3_aa: CASSLVGRSTLEQYF

v_call: TRBV4-1
j_call: TRBJ2-7
cdr3_aa: CASSQVGDSYEQYF

v_call: TRBV10-3
j_call: TRBJ2-3
cdr3_aa: CAIRIHTSGRASDTQYF

v_call: TRBV4-1
j_call: TRBJ1-1
cdr3_aa: CASSPHTGFNTEAFF

v_call: TRBV18
j_call: TRBJ2-1
cdr3_aa: CASSLTGLDEQFF

v_call: TRBV5-6
j_call: TRBJ2-3
cdr3_aa: CASSWGVSGRTDTQYF

v_call: TRBV13
j_call: TRBJ2-7
cdr3_aa: CASSTTSGRAYEQYF

v_call: TRBV27
j_call: TRBJ2-7
cdr3_aa: CAARGLSYEQYF

v_call: TRBV28
j_call: TRBJ2-1
cdr3_aa: CASSPRTSGSSEQFF

v_call: TRBV6-5
j_call: NA
cdr3_aa: CASSYSTSGGYEQYF

v_call: TRBV19
j_call: TRBJ1-5
cdr3_aa: CASSFGTGAQPQHF

v_call: TRBV9
j_call: TRBJ2-7
cdr3_aa: CASSPSKRQDFYEQYF

v_call: TRBV5-6
j_call: TRBJ2-7
cdr3_aa: CASSLEGTFVSYEQYF

v_call: TRBV27
j_call: TRBJ2-1
cdr3_aa: CASSLYPHEQFF

v_call: TRBV5-6
j_call: TRBJ2-1
cdr3_aa: CASSSRQGNEQFF

v_call: TRBV7-6
j_call: TRBJ1-1
cdr3_aa: CASSREVRTEAFF

v_call: TRBV14
j_call: TRBJ2-3
cdr3_aa: CASSQGIGTDTQYF

v_call: TRBV7-3
j_call: TRBJ1-1
cdr3_aa: CASSSSGFANTEAFF

v_call: TRBV6-4
j_call: TRBJ2-7
cdr3_aa: CASNRQYSGSRYEQYF

v_call: TRBV25-1
j_call: TRBJ2-1
cdr3_aa: CASILQFGNEQFF